These 15 T cell receptor beta chains came from one sample sequenced in a study of blood T cell repertoires in COVID-19. Clones were sequenced by immunoSEQ multiplex PCR, and TCRdb holds only the in-frame ones, with some missing. Among 110,000 to 150,000 clones listed, roughly 80% were seen once. The sample taken for sequencing was peripheral blood. All receptors derive from an elderly woman with acute or convalescent COVID-19.

This clone was observed once. The gene calls are TRBV7-9 and TRBJ1-6; D unresolved. V dropped 4 bases and J dropped 0 bases, with 13 bases sitting between them. The CDR3 contains 17 residues. CDR1 is SEHNR and CDR2 is FQNEAQ in the germline V gene (reference sequence). CDR3 coding DNA: TGTGCCAGCAGCTCCCCCCCGGGGATCTCCTATAATTCACCCCTCCACTTT. Translating gives CASSSPPGISYNSPLHF. Supplemented by reference TRBV7-9 and TRBJ1-6, the full variable domain reads DTGVSQNPRHKITKRGQNVTFRCDPISEHNRLYWYRQTLGQGPEFLTYFQNEAQLEKSRLLSDRFSAERPKGSFSTLEIQRTEQGDSAMYLCASSSPPGISYNSPLHFGNGTRLTVT.

V and J are TRBV2 and TRBJ2-2; 14 bases match TRBD2. The ends lost 6 bases at V and 3 bases at J; junction bases unmatched: 3. The CDR3 runs to 16 residues. Germline V gives CDR1 SNHLY, CDR2 FYNNEI. As DNA, the CDR3 is TGTGCCAGCAGCGGGACTAGCGGGAGTTACACCGGGGAGCTGTTTTTT. This encodes CASSGTSGSYTGELFF.

This chain joins TRBV4-2 and TRBJ1-5; D is ambiguous. CDR1 and CDR2 (germline): LGHNA, YNFKEQ. V was pared by 5 bases and J by 1 base, with 15 bases between. The CDR3 is made up of 16 amino acids. CDR3 amino acids: CASSWEDGQSNQPQHF. The CDR3 bases are TGTGCCAGCAGCTGGGAGGATGGTCAGAGCAATCAGCCCCAGCATTTT.

J is TRBJ2-1 and V is TRBV24-1, with D possibly TRBD1 on 6 matching bases. Germline V gives CDR1 KGHDR, CDR2 SFDVKD. Trimming took 1 base from V and 15 from J, leaving 18 bases between them. The CDR3 totals 14 residues. CDR3: CATSDFGQGLGPFF. CDR3 sequence (DNA): TGTGCCACCAGTGATTTTGGGCAGGGGCTCGGTCCGTTCTTC.

The genes are TRBV27 and TRBJ1-2; 8 bases match TRBD1. Unmatched junction bases numbered 12, after V lost 5 bases and J lost 7 bases. Germline loops: CDR1 MNHEY, CDR2 SMNVEV (reference sequence). The CDR3 has 15 residues. The CDR3 region has the DNA TGTGCCAGCAGTCCAGCAAGGGACAGGCTTTTTGGCTACACCTTC. Amino acids: CASSPARDRLFGYTF.

This clone came up a few times. The CDR3 coding sequence is TGTGCCACCAGCAGTTACGGCGGCCAGTCCGAGCAGTACTTC. Residues: CATSSYGGQSEQYF. The V gene is TRBV6-2 or TRBV6-3, the J gene TRBJ2-7; unclear D gene. V lost 10 bases and J lost 6, with 22 bases in between. Per the germline V gene, CDR1 is MNHEY and CDR2 is SVGEGT. The CDR3 extends over 14 amino acids.

The chain uses TRBV27 and TRBJ2-7; 10 bases map to TRBD1. V lost 7 bases and J lost 6; bases outside the gene matches: 9. CDR3 length: 14 amino acids. Germline-derived CDR1 and CDR2 are MNHEY and SMNVEV (reference sequence). As DNA, the CDR3 is TGTGCCAGCACCTTAGGACAGGGGGTGAGCGAGCAGTACTTC. It codes for CASTLGQGVSEQYF.

V gene TRBV7-9 combines with J gene TRBJ2-5, with 10 bases identical to TRBD2. CDR1 SEHNR and CDR2 FQNEAQ come from the germline V gene (reference sequence). This CDR3 region has 14 residues. V lost 10 bases and J lost 0; bases outside the gene matches: 5. CDR3 amino acids: CAIRTSGYQETQYF. CDR3 sequence (DNA): TGTGCCATCAGGACTAGCGGTTACCAAGAGACCCAGTACTTC.

This sequence joins TRBV6-5 and TRBJ1-1; D perhaps matches TRBD1 (6 bases). The CDR3 consists of 13 residues. Per germline, CDR1 MNHEY and CDR2 SVGAGI. V lost 5 bases and J lost 0, with 7 bases in between. The CDR3 loop reads CASSKGVNTEAFF. Written as DNA, the CDR3 is TGTGCCAGCAGTAAGGGGGTGAACACTGAAGCTTTCTTT.

Worth noting for this clone: The CDR3 end shows no conserved phenylalanine or tryptophan, and so a read error is likely. The DNA is omitted, as the CDR3 cannot be located on it reliably, and the CDR3 follows TCRdb's listing. V gene TRBV7-2 combines with J gene TRBJ1-2; TRBD1, as called in the table, went unchecked against the DNA. The CDR3 length is 13 residues, termini included. Germline V lookup: CDR1 SGHTA, CDR2 FQGNSA. CDR3 residues: CASSRGPGDNRGI.

The chain couples TRBV10-2 to TRBJ1-5; 7 positions agree with TRBD1. Per germline, CDR1 WSHSY and CDR2 SAAADI. The CDR3 runs to 17 residues. The junction had 15 bases not matched to a gene; V was cut back by 6 bases and J by 4 bases. The chain's CDR3 is CASSVDRAERGNQPQHF. CDR3 in DNA: TGCGCCAGCAGCGTCGACAGGGCTGAGAGAGGGAATCAGCCCCAGCATTTT.

This chain links TRBV10-3 with TRBJ2-7; D may be TRBD1 (5 bases). CDR3 length equals 13 residues. CDR1 ENHRY and CDR2 SYGVKD come from the germline V gene. V shed 6 bases and J shed 2 bases, with 11 bases lying between them. The CDR3 loop reads CAIRQARTYEQYF. Here the CDR3 DNA reads TGTGCCATCAGACAGGCGAGGACCTACGAGCAGTACTTC.

The gene calls are TRBV6-2 or TRBV6-3 and TRBJ2-7; D gene unclear. Per germline, CDR1 MNHEY and CDR2 SVGEGT. V was pared by 2 bases and J by 4 bases, with 21 bases between. The CDR3 is made up of 17 amino acids. CDR3 DNA sequence: TGTGCCAGCAGTTACGCCGGCCCCGGCGGAGAGGTTTACGAGCAGTACTTC. Translated, it gives CASSYAGPGGEVYEQYF.

This clone was found a few times. The chain couples TRBV11-2 to TRBJ2-7; TRBD2 is a possible D gene (5 bases). Germline-derived CDR1 and CDR2 are SGHAT and FQNNGV. The CDR3 is made up of 13 amino acids. Trimming took 2 bases from V and 6 from J, leaving 11 bases between them. CDR3 bases: TGTGCCAGCAGCTTATCCCGGCGGGTCGAGCAGTACTTC. Protein product: CASSLSRRVEQYF.

This clone was detected only once. The V and J genes are TRBV24-1 and TRBJ2-2; a weak D match, TRBD2 (5 bases). Trimming took 9 bases from V and 0 from J, leaving 10 bases between them. The CDR3 spans 14 residues. Germline assignment: CDR1 KGHDR and CDR2 SFDVKD. Written as DNA, the CDR3 is TGTGCCACCGCGGGCCGCGCGAACACCGGGGAGCTGTTTTTT. Amino acids: CATAGRANTGELFF.